The 31 T cell receptor beta chains below come from one sample, sequenced in a study. TCRdb reprocessed the RT-PCR reads via MiXCR and lists one record per CDR3 protein. The table has about 680,000 distinct CDR3 sequences, 14% seen once. Specimen: memory CD4+ T cells from blood. These receptors all come from a female donor in good health, serving as a healthy control.

On this clonotype itself: The junction and the germline gene differ at one end; a read error may be behind it. The V and J genes are TRBV2 and TRBJ2-1; no firm D call. Looked up from germline, CDR1 is SNHLY and CDR2 is FYNNEI. This CDR3 comprises 15 residues. CDR3 in DNA: TGTGCCAGCAGCGAAGTCAGGAGCTCCTACAATGAGCAGTTCTTC. Protein product: CASSEVRSSYNEQFF.

This clonotype was picked up many times. This chain connects TRBV15 to TRBJ1-5; D uncertain. There are 12 residues in the CDR3. CDR1 and CDR2 (germline): LNHNV, YYDKDF (reference sequence). The ends were cut back, 5 bases at V and 6 bases at J, with 8 bases in the middle. The CDR3 here is CATSPFSQPQHF. The CDR3 coding sequence is TGTGCCACCAGCCCCTTCAGTCAGCCCCAGCATTTT.

This clonotype occurred once. This rearrangement joins TRBV4-2 to TRBJ2-7, with 7 bases fitting TRBD2. V dropped 1 base and J dropped 3; count of bases not matched to a gene: 9. Per germline, CDR1 LGHNA and CDR2 YNFKEQ. The CDR3 consists of 16 residues. The CDR3 loop is CASSQAGGGPHYEQYF. CDR3 coding DNA: TGTGCCAGCAGCCAAGCTGGGGGAGGGCCGCACTACGAGCAGTACTTC.

This chain links TRBV6-6 with TRBJ2-2; D gene unclear. Germline values: CDR1 MNHNY, CDR2 SVGAGI (reference sequence). The CDR3 contains 16 residues. V was pared by 2 bases and J by 2 bases, with 12 bases between. This CDR3 is CASSYPQHRNTGELFF. CDR3 in DNA: TGTGCCAGCAGTTACCCCCAGCACAGAAACACCGGGGAGCTGTTTTTT.

The rearrangement joins TRBV7-2 to TRBJ1-5, with a possible D match to TRBD1 (6 bases). Germline lookup yields CDR1 SGHTA and CDR2 FQGNSA. There are 14 residues in the CDR3. The V gene lost 2 bases and the J gene lost 14 bases, with 19 bases spanning the gap. CDR3 loop: CASSLKGGGTYEHF. CDR3 in DNA: TGTGCCAGCAGCTTAAAAGGGGGGGGTACCTACGAGCATTTT.

J is TRBJ2-3 and V is TRBV5-1; 7 nucleotides match TRBD1. This CDR3 has 16 residues. Unmatched junction bases numbered 11, after V lost 4 bases and J lost 3 bases. The V gene's germline CDR1 is SGHRS and CDR2 YFSETQ. The CDR3 loop reads CASSSNRGRRTDTQYF. The CDR3 region has the DNA TGCGCCAGCAGCAGCAACAGGGGACGCCGAACAGATACGCAGTATTTT.

This clonotype turned up a few times. The gene calls are TRBV18 and TRBJ2-1; D is possibly TRBD2 (5 bases). Germline V gives CDR1 KGHSH, CDR2 LQKENI. The V end lost 1 base, the J end lost 6 bases, and 13 bases lay between the germline ends. The CDR3 consists of 15 residues. The CDR3: CASSPLSGRGNEQFF. The CDR3 DNA reads TGTGCCAGCTCACCACTATCGGGGAGAGGCAATGAGCAGTTCTTC.

The chain recombines TRBV5-1 with TRBJ1-6; TRBD1 aligns across 8 bases. Germline V CDR1 and CDR2: SGHRS, YFSETQ. This CDR3 region has 14 residues. After removal of 4 bases from V and 14 bases from J, the junction contained 11 bases not matched to a gene. CDR3 bases: TGCGCCAGCAGCCGGGGCATGGACAGGGTGGCCCTCCACTTT. Protein: CASSRGMDRVALHF.

This clonotype was seen at least ten times. The genes are TRBV6-4 and TRBJ2-4; no firm D call. The CDR3 sequence is 13 residues long. V was cut by 4 bases and J by 9 bases, with 13 bases left in between. Germline V gene data show CDR1 as MRHNA and CDR2 as SNTAGT. The CDR3 DNA reads as TGTGCCAGCAGTGGAGAAAACGGTGGCATTCAGTACTTC. Its translation: CASSGENGGIQYF.

This chain uses TRBV20-1 with TRBJ2-5; D is perhaps TRBD1 (7 bases). The CDR3 contains 16 residues. V gave up 2 bases and J gave up 5 bases, with 21 bases separating them. CDR1 and CDR2 from the germline V gene are DFQATT and SNEGSKA (reference sequence). This CDR3 is CSARHPTGGGGETQYF. The DNA of the CDR3 is TGCAGTGCTAGACACCCAACTGGAGGGGGCGGGGAGACCCAGTACTTC.

The sample holds many counts of this clonotype. The chain joins TRBV7-2 to TRBJ2-4, with TRBD1 matching 7 bases. Looked up from germline, CDR1 is SGHTA and CDR2 is FQGNSA. The J segment lost 10 bases and the V segment lost 1 base, leaving 4 bases of the junction unmatched. The CDR3 runs 13 residues. The CDR3 spells CASSLGGTAIQYF. As DNA, the CDR3 is TGTGCCAGCAGCTTAGGAGGGACAGCGATTCAGTACTTC.

This chain links TRBV20-1 with TRBJ2-5; 8 bases map to TRBD2. Germline V CDR1 and CDR2: DFQATT, SNEGSKA (reference sequence). The CDR3 covers 15 residues. V dropped 3 bases and J dropped 5; count of bases not matched to a gene: 11. CDR3 region: CSASSSGGLRETQYF. Here the CDR3 DNA reads TGCAGTGCTAGCTCGAGCGGGGGCCTCCGGGAGACCCAGTACTTC.

This rearrangement joins TRBV11-1 to TRBJ2-7; TRBD2 agrees at 9 bases. Germline loops: CDR1 SGHAT, CDR2 FQDESV (reference sequence). Unmatched junction bases numbered 10, after V lost 6 bases and J lost 4 bases. The CDR3 is made up of 15 amino acids. The DNA of the CDR3 is TGTGCCAGCAGTAAAGTAGCGGGAGTTTATTACGAGCAGTACTTC. Translating gives CASSKVAGVYYEQYF.

This clonotype came up a few times. The chain joins TRBV20-1 to TRBJ2-7; TRBD2 matches at 10 bases. Germline CDR1 DFQATT, CDR2 SNEGSKA (reference sequence). After removal of 6 bases from V and 5 bases from J, the junction contained 10 bases not matched to a gene. This CDR3 is 14 amino acids long. CDR3 DNA sequence: TGCAGTGCGAAACCAGCACTAGCGGGACACGAGCAGTACTTC. It codes for CSAKPALAGHEQYF.

This clonotype was counted between two and nine times. The chain has TRBV20-1 and TRBJ1-2, with D unresolved. The CDR3 sequence is 13 residues long. Germline V gene sequence: CDR1 DFQATT, CDR2 SNEGSKA (reference sequence). V was shortened by 5 bases and J by 4 bases, with 14 bases between the two germline ends. This CDR3 is CSAFIPGGYGYTF. The CDR3 region has the DNA TGCAGTGCTTTTATCCCTGGCGGCTATGGCTACACCTTC.

This clonotype was detected ten times or more. The chain joins TRBV5-1 to TRBJ2-7; D is ambiguous. V was cut by 0 bases and J by 2 bases, with 3 bases left in between. CDR1 is SGHRS, CDR2 YFSETQ, per germline. The CDR3 spans 12 residues. DNA of the CDR3: TGCGCCAGCAGCTTGGACGCCTACGAGCAGTACTTC. Translation: CASSLDAYEQYF.

This chain joins TRBV7-9 and TRBJ2-1, with 14 positions matching TRBD2. Trimming cost V 8 bases and J 7 bases; bases outside gene matches: 13. CDR3 size: 17 residues. The germline gives CDR1 SEHNR, CDR2 FQNEAQ (reference sequence). This CDR3 is CASGSLLTSGRENEQFF. The CDR3, as DNA: TGTGCCAGCGGCTCGCTTTTGACTAGCGGGAGGGAAAATGAGCAGTTCTTC.

This clonotype was observed a handful of times. The chain has TRBV7-9 and TRBJ2-2, with 14 nucleotides matching TRBD2. CDR1 is SEHNR and CDR2 is FQNEAQ in the germline V gene (reference sequence). Trimming removed 5 bases from V and 4 bases from J; junction bases left unmatched: 9. CDR3 length equals 18 residues. CDR3 DNA sequence: TGTGCCAGCAGCGTCCCGGGACTAGCGGGAGAGGCCACCGGGGAGCTGTTTTTT. It codes for CASSVPGLAGEATGELFF.

The V and J genes are TRBV5-1 and TRBJ2-3; TRBD2 aligns across 11 bases. Germline loops: CDR1 SGHRS, CDR2 YFSETQ. CDR3 size: 16 residues. J was trimmed by 2 bases and V by 4 bases; bases with no gene match: 6. CDR3 DNA: TGCGCCAGCAGCAACGGACTAGCGGGCGACACAGATACGCAGTATTTT. Its translation is CASSNGLAGDTDTQYF. Based on the CDR3 plus reference TRBV5-1 and TRBJ2-3, the full variable domain is KAGVTQTPRYLIKTRGQQVTLSCSPISGHRSVSWYQQTPGQGLQFLFEYFSETQRNKGNFPGRFSGRQFSNSRSEMNVSTLELGDSALYLCASSNGLAGDTDTQYFGPGTRLTVL.

The sample holds a few counts of this clonotype. V gene TRBV7-2 combines with J gene TRBJ1-2; tentative D call: TRBD1 (6 bases). CDR3 length: 16 residues. Between the trimmed V and J ends, which lost 5 bases and 7 bases, there was a span of 23 bases. The germline V gene encodes CDR1 SGHTA and CDR2 FQGNSA. This CDR3 reads CASSPQQVSRGGGYTF. CDR3 bases: TGTGCCAGCAGCCCACAACAGGTTTCCAGGGGAGGTGGCTACACCTTC.

As concerns this clonotype: It may be a read error: a sequence one base away is much more abundant. The V gene is TRBV10-3, the J gene TRBJ2-3; D may correspond to TRBD1 or TRBD2 (5 bases each). In germline, CDR1 is ENHRY, CDR2 SYGVKD. CDR3 length: 15 residues. V lost 1 base, J lost 6 bases, and 14 bases lay in between. The CDR3 DNA follows: TGTGCCATCAGTGAGTTGCCCAAAGGGGAGGATACGCAGTATTTT. This translates into CAISELPKGEDTQYF.

The rearrangement joins TRBV2 to TRBJ2-3; D is ambiguous. The CDR3 runs 15 residues. V was pared by 4 bases and J by 2 bases, with 13 bases between. Germline CDR1 is SNHLY and CDR2 is FYNNEI. CDR3 in amino acids: CASSGYGQYTDTQYF. DNA of the CDR3: TGTGCCAGCAGTGGATATGGGCAGTACACAGATACGCAGTATTTT.

This clonotype occurred a few times. This chain joins TRBV6-2 or TRBV6-3 and TRBJ2-7, with 10 bases matching TRBD1. The ends lost 8 bases at V and 3 bases at J; junction bases unmatched: 10. The CDR3 consists of 15 residues. Per the germline V gene, CDR1 is MNHEY and CDR2 is SVGEGT. The CDR3, as DNA: TGTGCCAGCGCATACCCCGGGACAGGGGACTACGAGCAGTACTTC. This sequence encodes CASAYPGTGDYEQYF.

Note on this clonotype: A single base separates this from a much larger clone, so it may be a read error. The chain combines TRBV7-2 with TRBJ2-1; TRBD2 is a possible D gene (6 bases). The germline V gene encodes CDR1 SGHTA and CDR2 FQGNSA. The length of the CDR3 is 14 residues. The CDR3 is CGSSFSSEGNEQFF. The CDR3 DNA follows: TGTGGCAGCAGCTTCTCTAGCGAAGGCAATGAGCAGTTCTTC.

This clonotype has more than one count but fewer than ten. The chain has TRBV5-1 and TRBJ2-1; possibly TRBD2 for D (5 bases). The V end was cut by 4 bases, the J end by 6 bases, with 14 bases between. CDR3 length: 14 amino acids. Germline V gives CDR1 SGHRS, CDR2 YFSETQ. CDR3 sequence: CASSPGSLFNEQFF. DNA of the CDR3: TGCGCCAGCAGCCCGGGGTCTCTATTCAATGAGCAGTTCTTC.

The V and J genes are TRBV18 and TRBJ1-1; D gene unclear. CDR3 length equals 13 residues. Trimming took 4 bases from V and 3 from J, leaving 9 bases between them. CDR1 and CDR2 (germline): KGHSH, LQKENI. The CDR3 region has the DNA TGTGCCAGCTCACAGTCCCGCGACACTGAAGCTTTCTTT. Protein sequence: CASSQSRDTEAFF.

Ten or more counts support this clonotype. The chain recombines TRBV6-5 with TRBJ2-7; D remains unclear. Trimming removed 0 bases at V and 3 bases at J, with 9 bases between. Germline CDR1 reads MNHEY; CDR2 reads SVGAGI. The CDR3 length is 14 residues. CDR3 sequence reads: CASSYSAVFYEQYF. The CDR3 DNA sequence: TGTGCCAGCAGTTACTCGGCAGTTTTCTACGAGCAGTACTTC.

This clonotype was counted a few times. This chain uses TRBV7-2 with TRBJ2-5; D might be TRBD1 (5 bases). V was cut by 1 base and J by 5 bases, with 14 bases left in between. The CDR3 is 15 amino acids. Germline lookup yields CDR1 SGHTA and CDR2 FQGNSA. CDR3 protein: CASSLVGHGMETQYF. The CDR3 DNA follows: TGTGCCAGCAGCTTAGTCGGACATGGTATGGAGACCCAGTACTTC.

The V and J genes are TRBV12-3 or TRBV12-4 and TRBJ1-4; D is ambiguous. The CDR3 contains 16 residues. Trimming took 3 bases from V and 8 from J, leaving 19 bases between them. The chain's CDR3 is CASSFGGPFPGEKLFF. The CDR3 nucleotides are TGTGCCAGCAGTTTTGGCGGGCCCTTCCCGGGGGAAAAACTGTTTTTT.

V and J are TRBV20-1 and TRBJ1-1; the D gene is possibly TRBD1 (5 bases). Per germline, CDR1 DFQATT and CDR2 SNEGSKA (reference sequence). The CDR3 runs 19 residues. The V end was cut by 0 bases, the J end by 0 bases, with 23 bases between. CDR3 amino acids: CSARDPSQGNFSMNTEAFF. The CDR3 DNA sequence: TGCAGTGCTAGAGATCCGTCCCAGGGTAATTTTTCCATGAACACTGAAGCTTTCTTT.

The sample holds many counts of this clonotype. The genes are TRBV5-6 and TRBJ2-6; 7 bases match TRBD1. V lost 3 bases, J lost 4 bases, and 7 bases stayed unmatched. Germline CDR1 reads SGHDT; CDR2 reads YYEEEE. The CDR3 contains 16 residues. CDR3 coding DNA: TGTGCCAGCAGCTCGACAGGGTTTTCGGGGGCCAACGTCCTGACTTTC. It specifies CASSSTGFSGANVLTF. Filled out from reference TRBV5-6 and TRBJ2-6, the complete variable domain reads DAGVTQSPTHLIKTRGQQVTLRCSPKSGHDTVSWYQQALGQGPQFIFQYYEEEERQRGNFPDRFSGHQFPNYSSELNVNALLLGDSALYLCASSSTGFSGANVLTFGAGSRLTVL.